This T cell receptor beta chain comes out of a study of blood T cell repertoires in COVID-19. Study-level background: Donors in the United States, Italy and Spain gave samples during acute or convalescent COVID-19. From T cells, B-cell-depleted T cells, or PBMCs came the material, which was cDNA or gDNA.

CDR1 and CDR2 from the germline V gene are MGHRA and YSYEKL. This CDR3 is built from 17 residues. V trimming: 1 base; J trimming: 5 bases; junction bases outside the gene matches: 11. Repertoires were generated with immunoSEQ multiplex PCR, while TCRdb's copy carries only in-frame clones and drops some. The table records about 380,000 clones, 85% of them present only once. The V and J genes are TRBV4-1 and TRBJ2-5, with 9 bases aligning to TRBD1. This TCR came from a woman aged 18-29 years with acute or convalescent COVID-19. Sequencing input: peripheral blood. The CDR3 sequence: CASSQGWAGTGRETQYF. In DNA form, the CDR3 reads TGCGCCAGCAGCCAAGGATGGGCCGGGACAGGGAGGGAGACCCAGTACTTC.